The next 27 T cell receptor beta chains were all read from a single sample in a study of blood T cell repertoires in COVID-19. Only in-frame clones appear in the TCRdb table, and some are missing; sequencing was by immunoSEQ multiplex PCR. Among fewer than 300,000 clones, over 75% were seen once, and the ten largest hold roughly 5%. Sequencing was done on a sample of peripheral blood. Receptor source: a man in his fifties with active or convalescent COVID-19.

This clone was seen more than once but under ten times. The chain recombines TRBV3-1 (or the pseudogene TRBV3-2) with TRBJ2-2; 7 bases are shared with TRBD2. The germline gives CDR1 LGHDT, CDR2 YNNKEL (reference sequence). V shed 2 bases and J 1 base; nucleotides not matched to a gene: 1. There are 15 residues in the CDR3. Here the CDR3 reads CASSQPSGNTGELFF. In DNA, the CDR3 is TGTGCCAGCAGCCAACCTAGCGGGAACACCGGGGAGCTGTTTTTT.

The chain couples TRBV27 to TRBJ1-4; TRBD1 agrees at 9 bases. Trimming cost V 7 bases and J 7 bases; bases outside gene matches: 13. Germline CDR1 MNHEY, CDR2 SMNVEV (reference sequence). This CDR3 is built from 16 residues. The CDR3 is CASTHRGTGGFEKLFF. CDR3 bases: TGTGCCAGCACTCACCGAGGAACAGGGGGCTTTGAAAAACTGTTTTTT.

CDR3 protein: CASSYSGTGGYEQYF. CDR3 coding DNA: TGTGCCAGCAGTTACTCCGGGACAGGGGGTTACGAGCAGTACTTC. This chain joins TRBV6-6 and TRBJ2-7; 11 bases map to TRBD1. The germline V gene has CDR1 MNHNY and CDR2 SVGAGI (reference sequence). The junction had 2 bases not matched to a gene; V was cut back by 0 bases and J by 4 bases. The CDR3 totals 15 residues.

This chain connects TRBV7-9 to TRBJ2-4; D unresolved. V lost 3 bases and J lost 0, with 9 bases in between. The length of the CDR3 is 15 residues. Germline CDR1 and CDR2: SEHNR and FQNEAQ (reference sequence). The CDR3 sequence: CASSLTSLAKNIQYF. CDR3 DNA: TGTGCCAGCAGCTTGACATCCTTAGCCAAAAACATTCAGTACTTC. Using reference TRBV7-9 and TRBJ2-4 for the parts outside the CDR3, the full variable domain is DTGVSQNPRHKITKRGQNVTFRCDPISEHNRLYWYRQTLGQGPEFLTYFQNEAQLEKSRLLSDRFSAERPKGSFSTLEIQRTEQGDSAMYLCASSLTSLAKNIQYFGAGTRLSVL.

This chain links TRBV12-3 or TRBV12-4 with TRBJ2-7; D is unclear. The CDR3 is 13 residues long. The V end lost 3 bases, the J end lost 2 bases, and 8 bases lay between the germline ends. The CDR3 is CASSFSLAYEQYF. CDR3 in DNA: TGTGCCAGCAGTTTTTCACTGGCCTACGAGCAGTACTTC.

The gene calls are TRBV29-1 and TRBJ1-3; D perhaps matches TRBD1 (6 bases). The CDR3 is 11 amino acids. Trimming shortened V by 7 bases and J by 6 bases, and 10 bases separated the two germline ends. Germline assignment: CDR1 SQVTM and CDR2 ANQGSEA. This chain's CDR3 is CSGTVQNTIYF. CDR3 DNA: TGCAGCGGGACAGTCCAAAACACCATATATTTT.

CDR3 region: CASSLASGDRNYYGYTF. The CDR3 coding sequence is TGCGCCAGCAGCTTGGCCTCGGGGGACAGGAACTACTATGGCTACACCTTC. The V and J genes are TRBV5-1 and TRBJ1-2, with TRBD1 matching 8 bases. Germline-derived CDR1 and CDR2 are SGHRS and YFSETQ. This CDR3 contains 17 residues. The trim removed 0 bases at V and 3 bases at J, leaving 10 bases unmatched. The complete variable domain, with remaining parts taken from reference TRBV5-1 and TRBJ1-2, reads KAGVTQTPRYLIKTRGQQVTLSCSPISGHRSVSWYQQTPGQGLQFLFEYFSETQRNKGNFPGRFSGRQFSNSRSEMNVSTLELGDSALYLCASSLASGDRNYYGYTFGSGTRLTVV.

CDR3 bases: TGTGCCAGCAGCCAAGCGAGAGCCCCTGGGAATGAGCAGTTCTTC. Translated: CASSQARAPGNEQFF. V gene TRBV6-5 combines with J gene TRBJ2-1; D not resolved. The length of the CDR3 is 15 residues. Trimming cost V 6 bases and J 7 bases, with 19 bases left between them. Looked up from germline, CDR1 is MNHEY and CDR2 is SVGAGI.

There are a few counts of this clone. V usage is TRBV5-1 and J usage is TRBJ1-4; 9 bases line up with TRBD1. V was clipped by 7 bases and J by 4 bases; unmatched bases: 5. This CDR3 has 14 amino acids. Germline V gene sequence: CDR1 SGHRS, CDR2 YFSETQ. The CDR3 loop is CASRTGGFNEKLFF. CDR3 coding DNA: TGCGCCAGCCGTACAGGGGGCTTTAATGAAAAACTGTTTTTT.

The chain links TRBV7-2 to TRBJ2-7; no definite D call. CDR3 size: 16 residues. Germline V lookup: CDR1 SGHTA, CDR2 FQGNSA. V was pared by 2 bases and J by 4 bases, with 18 bases between. The CDR3 DNA follows: TGTGCCAGCAGCTTAAAAGTCGGCCGTCTCGGGTACGAGCAGTACTTC. Translating it yields CASSLKVGRLGYEQYF.

CDR3 nucleotide sequence: TGTGCCAGCAGTCCGGACAGAAACTACGAGCAGTACTTC. This sequence encodes CASSPDRNYEQYF. The chain carries TRBV28 and TRBJ2-7, with TRBD1 as a possible D gene (6 bases). Trimming cost V 5 bases and J 3 bases, with 11 bases left between them. CDR1 and CDR2 from the germline V gene are MDHEN and SYDVKM. The CDR3 has 13 residues.

The rearrangement links TRBV11-2 to TRBJ2-1; TRBD1 is a possible D gene (6 bases). Trimming took off 6 bases at V and 0 bases at J, with 15 bases between the two ends. CDR1 is SGHAT, CDR2 FQNNGV, per germline. The CDR3 has 16 residues. Here the CDR3 DNA reads TGTGCCAGCAGGGACAGTTCCTCGAGCTCCTACAATGAGCAGTTCTTC. This encodes CASRDSSSSSYNEQFF.

The CDR3 spells CASSKGSDRDTEAFF. CDR3 coding DNA: TGTGCCAGCAGCAAAGGGAGCGACAGGGACACTGAAGCTTTCTTT. The V gene is TRBV21-1, the J gene TRBJ1-1; the listed D gene, TRBD1, was not tested against the DNA. TRBV21-1 is classified as a pseudogene. CDR3 length: 15 amino acids.

The CDR3 DNA is TGTGCCAGCACCCCGCGGGGCAGCCAGCGGGAGACCCAGTACTTC. Translation: CASTPRGSQRETQYF. V usage is TRBV6-5 and J usage is TRBJ2-5; D might be TRBD2 (6 bases). The CDR3 sequence is 15 residues long. In germline, CDR1 is MNHEY, CDR2 SVGAGI. Trimming pared 7 bases from V and 5 bases from J, leaving 20 bases between.

This chain uses TRBV21-1 with TRBJ2-1; the table's TRBD2 call for D was not verified on the DNA. TRBV21-1 is a documented pseudogene. This CDR3 is built from 15 residues. CDR3 region: CASSTGTRGRNEQFF. The CDR3 DNA sequence: TGTGCCAGCAGCACAGGGACTAGAGGAAGGAATGAGCAGTTCTTC.

The J gene is TRBJ2-3, the V gene TRBV2, with a possible D match to TRBD1 (8 bases). CDR1 SNHLY and CDR2 FYNNEI come from the germline V gene. The CDR3 has 14 residues. Deletions cut 10 bases from V and 5 bases from J, with 19 bases between. The CDR3 protein is CAIDRGRGGDTQYF. The CDR3 DNA is TGTGCCATTGACAGGGGTCGCGGGGGAGATACGCAGTATTTT.

V is TRBV15 and J is TRBJ1-5; D unclear. The CDR3 runs 12 residues. Trimming took 5 bases from V and 5 from J, leaving 7 bases between them. The V gene's germline CDR1 is LNHNV and CDR2 YYDKDF (reference sequence). CDR3 region: CATSPRDQPQHF. The DNA for the CDR3 is TGTGCCACCAGCCCTCGGGATCAGCCCCAGCATTTT. The whole variable domain, filled in from reference TRBV15 and TRBJ1-5, reads DAMVIQNPRYQVTQFGKPVTLSCSQTLNHNVMYWYQQKSSQAPKLLFHYYDKDFNNEADTPDNFQSRRPNTSFCFLDIRSPGLGDTAMYLCATSPRDQPQHFGDGTRLSIL.

The genes are TRBV7-6 and TRBJ1-1, with a possible D match to TRBD1 (5 bases). The germline V gene encodes CDR1 SGHVS and CDR2 FNYEAQ. V was pared by 0 bases and J by 7 bases, with 30 bases between. The CDR3 is 20 amino acids. The CDR3 DNA is TGTGCCAGCAGCTTAGCCGGGACTACCGACCCTTACCTTGCAGGCAGTGAAGCTTTCTTT. It specifies CASSLAGTTDPYLAGSEAFF.

The chain employs TRBV9 and TRBJ2-7; TRBD2 matches at 9 bases. Germline CDR1 and CDR2: SGDLS and YYNGEE. Trimming took 0 bases from V and 3 from J; bases not matched to a gene: 4. The CDR3 spans 15 residues. CDR3 sequence reads: CASSVASGVNYEQYF. DNA for the CDR3: TGTGCCAGCAGCGTAGCTAGCGGGGTGAACTACGAGCAGTACTTC.

A few counts support this clone. V gene TRBV11-2 combines with J gene TRBJ2-1, with a tentative D call TRBD2 (6 bases). Germline lookup yields CDR1 SGHAT and CDR2 FQNNGV. V lost 0 bases and J 7 bases, leaving 10 bases between the germline ends. The CDR3 has 14 residues. The CDR3 DNA is TGTGCCAGCAGCTTAGAGGGGGGATTGAATGAGCAGTTCTTC. It codes for CASSLEGGLNEQFF.

The V call is TRBV18, the J call TRBJ2-7, with D perhaps TRBD1 (5 bases). V was pared by 1 base and J by 6 bases, with 13 bases between. From germline, CDR1 is KGHSH and CDR2 LQKENI. This CDR3 contains 14 residues. CDR3 nucleotide sequence: TGTGCCAGCTCACCACTGGGCAGGGAAATCGAGCAGTACTTC. Translating it yields CASSPLGREIEQYF.

The chain has TRBV4-1 and TRBJ2-1; 11 bases fit TRBD2. CDR3 length: 15 amino acids. Unmatched junction bases numbered 4, after V lost 3 bases and J lost 6 bases. Looked up from germline, CDR1 is MGHRA and CDR2 is YSYEKL. CDR3 residues: CASSQWLAGGNEQFF. The DNA for the CDR3 is TGCGCCAGCAGCCAGTGGCTAGCGGGAGGCAATGAGCAGTTCTTC.

The V call is TRBV6-5, the J call TRBJ1-5; D is unclear. The CDR3 runs 14 residues. CDR1 is MNHEY and CDR2 is SVGAGI in the germline V gene. Trimming pared 0 bases from V and 3 bases from J, leaving 6 bases between. The CDR3 is CASSYSGDNQPQHF. DNA of the CDR3: TGTGCCAGCAGTTACTCCGGGGACAATCAGCCCCAGCATTTT.

This clone was seen more than once but under ten times. V and J are TRBV5-6 and TRBJ1-5, with D possibly matching TRBD1 (6 bases). The V end lost 1 base, the J end lost 6 bases, and 14 bases lay between the germline ends. The CDR3 is made up of 15 amino acids. Germline assignment: CDR1 SGHDT and CDR2 YYEEEE. CDR3 DNA: TGTGCCAGCAGCTTGAGGCAGGGGAGAGGTCAGCCCCAGCATTTT. It encodes CASSLRQGRGQPQHF.

This chain joins TRBV15 and TRBJ1-2, with a tentative D call TRBD1 (6 bases). This CDR3 region has 13 residues. V shed 4 bases and J shed 6 bases, with 12 bases lying between them. Germline lookup yields CDR1 LNHNV and CDR2 YYDKDF (reference sequence). The CDR3 spells CATSKQGLDGYTF. CDR3 nucleotides: TGTGCCACCAGCAAACAGGGTCTGGATGGCTACACCTTC. The whole variable domain, remainder taken from reference TRBV15 and TRBJ1-2, is DAMVIQNPRYQVTQFGKPVTLSCSQTLNHNVMYWYQQKSSQAPKLLFHYYDKDFNNEADTPDNFQSRRPNTSFCFLDIRSPGLGDTAMYLCATSKQGLDGYTFGSGTRLTVV.

The chain recombines TRBV9 with TRBJ1-4, with a tentative D call TRBD1 (6 bases). Germline assignment: CDR1 SGDLS and CDR2 YYNGEE. V lost 4 bases to trimming and J lost 3 bases, with 13 bases between them. The CDR3 totals 15 residues. CDR3: CASSSSTGSNEKLFF. CDR3 sequence (DNA): TGTGCCAGCAGCTCATCGACAGGCTCTAATGAAAAACTGTTTTTT.

The gene calls are TRBV28 and TRBJ1-2, with 9 bases aligning to TRBD1. The V gene's germline CDR1 is MDHEN and CDR2 SYDVKM. There are 17 residues in the CDR3. With 3 bases clipped from V and 2 bases from J, the junction kept 10 bases outside the gene matches. CDR3 nucleotide sequence: TGTGCCAGCAGTTTCCTGCCGGGACAGGGACCGAACTATGGCTACACCTTC. It encodes CASSFLPGQGPNYGYTF.